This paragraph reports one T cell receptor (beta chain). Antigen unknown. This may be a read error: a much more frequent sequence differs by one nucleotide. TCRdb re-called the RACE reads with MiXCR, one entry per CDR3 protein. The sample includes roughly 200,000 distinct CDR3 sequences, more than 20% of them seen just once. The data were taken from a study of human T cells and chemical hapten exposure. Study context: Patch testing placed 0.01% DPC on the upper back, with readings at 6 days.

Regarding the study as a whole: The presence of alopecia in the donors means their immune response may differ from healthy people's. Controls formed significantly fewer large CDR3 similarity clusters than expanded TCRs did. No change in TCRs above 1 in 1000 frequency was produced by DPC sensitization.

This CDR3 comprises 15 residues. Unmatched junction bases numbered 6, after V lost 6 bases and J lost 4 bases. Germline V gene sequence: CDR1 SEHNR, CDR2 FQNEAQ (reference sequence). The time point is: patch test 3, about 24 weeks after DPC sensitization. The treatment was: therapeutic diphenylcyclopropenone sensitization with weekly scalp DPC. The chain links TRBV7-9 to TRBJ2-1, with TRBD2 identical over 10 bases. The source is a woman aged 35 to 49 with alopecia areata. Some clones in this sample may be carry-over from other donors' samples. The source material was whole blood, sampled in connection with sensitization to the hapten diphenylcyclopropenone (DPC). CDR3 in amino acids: CASSPAGGTYNEQFF. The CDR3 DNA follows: TGTGCCAGCAGTCCAGCGGGAGGGACGTACAATGAGCAGTTCTTC.